A selection of T cell receptor beta chains follows, all from one sample in a study of shared clonotypes between healthy human individuals. The repertoire was sequenced with immunoSEQ multiplex PCR; TCRdb's copy has only in-frame clones and lacks some. The sample consists of a few million clones, around nine tenths of them appearing once. Sequencing was performed on naive CD4+ T cells sorted from blood. These receptors all come from a young man in good health. Both conserved end residues are part of each CDR3. Each record gives: D gene, J gene, clone size, V gene, CDR3 DNA, CDR3 protein. The D gene is left open where the match is weak. Clone size is stated in some rows and not others, as once, few, many or a class when expanded.

D gene: NA; J gene: TRBJ1-1; clone size: NA; V gene: TRBV7-2; CDR3 DNA: TGTGCCAGCAGCTTAGACGGGGGCTATAACACTGAAGCTTTCTTT; CDR3 protein: CASSLDGGYNTEAFF
D gene: TRBD1; J gene: TRBJ1-4; clone size: NA; V gene: TRBV4-1; CDR3 DNA: TGCGCCAGCAGCCAAGGGGACAGGGGGTCACGGGCAACTAATGAAAAACTGTTTTTT; CDR3 protein: CASSQGDRGSRATNEKLFF
D gene: NA; J gene: TRBJ1-1; clone size: NA; V gene: TRBV5-1; CDR3 DNA: TGCGCCAGCAGCCCCGGGGGTTGGAACACTGAAGCTTTCTTT; CDR3 protein: CASSPGGWNTEAFF
D gene: NA; J gene: TRBJ1-6; clone size: NA; V gene: TRBV4-3; CDR3 DNA: TGCGCCAGCAGCCAAGACAGGGCCTCCGGAAGTTCACCCCTCCACTTT; CDR3 protein: CASSQDRASGSSPLHF
D gene: TRBD2; J gene: TRBJ2-3; clone size: NA; V gene: TRBV4-1; CDR3 DNA: TGCGCCAGCAGCCGGTTAGCGGGGGTCACCCCTAGCACAGATACGCAGTATTTT; CDR3 protein: CASSRLAGVTPSTDTQYF
D gene: TRBD1; J gene: TRBJ2-3; clone size: NA; V gene: TRBV5-1; CDR3 DNA: TGCGCCAGCACCGACAGGGGGCTCACAGATACGCAGTATTTT; CDR3 protein: CASTDRGLTDTQYF
D gene: NA; J gene: TRBJ2-1; clone size: NA; V gene: TRBV6-5; CDR3 DNA: TGTGCCAGCAGTTACTCTACCTGGGAAAATGAGCAGTTCTTC; CDR3 protein: CASSYSTWENEQFF
D gene: NA; J gene: TRBJ2-7; clone size: once; V gene: TRBV19; CDR3 DNA: TGTGCCAGTAGTGCCCCCCGAGGACAGCGTTCCTACGAGCAGTACTTC; CDR3 protein: CASSAPRGQRSYEQYF
D gene: NA; J gene: TRBJ1-5; clone size: NA; V gene: TRBV19; CDR3 DNA: TGTGCCAGTAGTATAGATGGTAGTGGAGCAGGCCAGCATTTT; CDR3 protein: CASSIDGSGAGQHF
D gene: NA; J gene: TRBJ2-5; clone size: NA; V gene: TRBV27; CDR3 DNA: TGTGCCAGCAGTCCCCCGGGGTTCCAAGAGACCCAGTACTTC; CDR3 protein: CASSPPGFQETQYF
D gene: TRBD1; J gene: TRBJ2-5; clone size: NA; V gene: TRBV27; CDR3 DNA: TGTGCCAGCAGTTCCCGGACAGGGGTTTCAGAGACCCAGTACTTC; CDR3 protein: CASSSRTGVSETQYF
D gene: TRBD1; J gene: TRBJ2-5; clone size: NA; V gene: TRBV6-8; CDR3 DNA: TGTGCCAGCAGCACCGGGACAGGGGGTGATCCGGGGGTTCAAGAGACCCAGTACTTC; CDR3 protein: CASSTGTGGDPGVQETQYF
D gene: NA; J gene: TRBJ1-5; clone size: NA; V gene: TRBV19; CDR3 DNA: TGTGCCAGCCCTAAGGGCAGGGTAATTTATCAGCCCCAGCATTTT; CDR3 protein: CASPKGRVIYQPQHF
D gene: TRBD1; J gene: TRBJ1-6; clone size: NA; V gene: TRBV5-8; CDR3 DNA: TGTGCCAGCAGCTTGGTGGTCGGGACAGGAGATAATTCACCCCTCCACTTT; CDR3 protein: CASSLVVGTGDNSPLHF
D gene: NA; J gene: TRBJ1-1; clone size: few; V gene: TRBV30; CDR3 DNA: TGTGCCTGGAGGTGGGGGTACACTGAAGCTTTCTTT; CDR3 protein: CAWRWGYTEAFF
D gene: TRBD2; J gene: TRBJ2-7; clone size: NA; V gene: TRBV7-9; CDR3 DNA: TGTGCCAGCAGCTTAGGACTAGCGGGGGCATCGGGGCCCGAGCAGTACTTC; CDR3 protein: CASSLGLAGASGPEQYF
D gene: TRBD1; J gene: TRBJ1-2; clone size: NA; V gene: TRBV6-5; CDR3 DNA: TGTGCCAGCAGTTCTCCATCCAGGGGGGCGGACTATGGCTACACCTTC; CDR3 protein: CASSSPSRGADYGYTF
D gene: NA; J gene: TRBJ2-1; clone size: NA; V gene: TRBV7-2; CDR3 DNA: TGTGCCAGCAGCTCAACTAGGAGCAATGAGCAGTTCTTC; CDR3 protein: CASSSTRSNEQFF
D gene: TRBD2; J gene: TRBJ2-3; clone size: NA; V gene: TRBV6-1; CDR3 DNA: TGTGCCAGCAGTGAAACCCCATCCATCGGGGGGGCTTATAGCACAGATACGCAGTATTTT; CDR3 protein: CASSETPSIGGAYSTDTQYF
D gene: NA; J gene: TRBJ2-2; clone size: NA; V gene: TRBV6-5; CDR3 DNA: TGTGCCAGCACCAAAAACGCGAACACCGGGGAGCTGTTTTTT; CDR3 protein: CASTKNANTGELFF
D gene: NA; J gene: TRBJ1-4; clone size: NA; V gene: TRBV5-1; CDR3 DNA: TGCGCCAGCAGCTTGGGGGGATCTAATGAAAAACTGTTTTTT; CDR3 protein: CASSLGGSNEKLFF
D gene: TRBD1; J gene: TRBJ1-3; clone size: NA; V gene: TRBV2; CDR3 DNA: TGTGCCAGCAGCCGGGGACAGGGAGGAAACACCATATATTTT; CDR3 protein: CASSRGQGGNTIYF